This T cell receptor beta chain was recovered during a study of beta chain features in type 1 diabetes. The V gene lost 4 bases and the J gene lost 5 bases, with 13 bases spanning the gap. Germline V gene sequence: CDR1 GTSNPN, CDR2 SVGIG (reference sequence). This CDR3 has 13 residues. This clone was counted between two and nine times. Antigen: not known. Reverse transcription of all isolated RNA meant that expressed TCRB transcripts were sequenced. The data were produced by immunoSEQ multiplex PCR, yet TCRdb's version contains in-frame clones alone and is incomplete. This table has approximately 470,000 clones, about 32% appearing once. Broader study findings: When Type 1 diabetes patients were examined, their TCRB CDR3s proved moderately but significantly shorter in all four CD4+ subsets.

Sequenced sample: naive CD4+ T cells from blood. This sequence was found in a man younger than 30 in good health. V usage is TRBV30 and J usage is TRBJ2-3, with D hard to call. CDR3 region: CAWNPLLGDTQYF. The DNA for the CDR3 is TGTGCCTGGAACCCTCTGCTCGGAGATACGCAGTATTTT.